One and the same sample provided the 23 T cell receptor beta chains below, sequenced in a study of cytomegalovirus exposure and HLA in healthy donors. PCR primers comprised 60 Vbeta and 13 Jbeta primers. Using immunoSEQ multiplex PCR, the repertoire was profiled, and TCRdb retains in-frame clones only, with some absent. The repertoire holds more than 50,000 clones, 72% seen once, with about 22% in the top ten. Sequencing input: PBMCs. The receptors originated from a woman between 45 and 65 years old in good health and CMV-seropositive.

The genes are TRBV2 and TRBJ2-7; 11 bases line up with TRBD1. J lost 3 bases, V lost 7 bases, and 2 bases had no gene match. Germline V CDR1 and CDR2: SNHLY, FYNNEI. This CDR3 is built from 13 residues. The CDR3 DNA reads as TGTGCCAGCAAGGGGACAGGGGGCTACGAGCAGTACTTC. This sequence encodes CASKGTGGYEQYF. Full variable domain (rest looked up from reference TRBV2 and TRBJ2-7): EPEVTQTPSHQVTQMGQEVILRCVPISNHLYFYWYRQILGQKVEFLVSFYNNEISEKSEIFDDQFSVERPDGSNFTLKIRSTKLEDSAMYFCASKGTGGYEQYFGPGTRLTVT.

In its sample, this clone was seen a few times. V and J are TRBV5-4 and TRBJ1-2, with 7 bases matching TRBD1. The V gene end was trimmed by 4 bases and the J gene end by 8 bases; junction bases not matched to a gene: 8. Germline-derived CDR1 and CDR2 are SGHNT and YYREEE (reference sequence). The CDR3 runs 13 residues. This CDR3 is CASSPIGQDGYTF. The DNA for the CDR3 is TGTGCCAGCAGCCCGATTGGACAGGACGGCTACACCTTC. Supplemented by reference TRBV5-4 and TRBJ1-2, the full variable domain reads ETGVTQSPTHLIKTRGQQVTLRCSSQSGHNTVSWYQQALGQGPQFIFQYYREEENGRGNFPPRFSGLQFPNYSSELNVNALELDDSALYLCASSPIGQDGYTFGSGTRLTVV.

Written as DNA, the CDR3 is TGCGCCAGCAGCCAAGATTCCCCGAGACAGGACGAGCAGTACTTC. Its translation is CASSQDSPRQDEQYF. V is TRBV4-1 and J is TRBJ2-5; a weak D match, TRBD1 (6 bases). TRBJ2-7 explains the end of the DNA better; the J call may be wrong. Germline CDR1 is MGHRA and CDR2 is YSYEKL. CDR3 length: 15 residues.

The chain employs TRBV6-1 and TRBJ1-5; 10 bases line up with TRBD1. V lost 6 bases and J lost 7; bases outside the gene matches: 6. The CDR3 totals 14 residues. Looked up from germline, CDR1 is MNHNS and CDR2 is SASEGT. CDR3 coding DNA: TGTGCCAGCAGGGGACAGGGGAAGGGCCAGCCCCAGCATTTT. Protein: CASRGQGKGQPQHF.

The chain has TRBV19 and TRBJ2-1; 7 bases match TRBD2. Germline assignment: CDR1 LNHDA and CDR2 SQIVND (reference sequence). V dropped 3 bases and J dropped 6; count of bases not matched to a gene: 5. The CDR3 length is 14 residues. Here the CDR3 DNA reads TGTGCCAGTAGTATTATCTTAGCGGGCAATGAGCAGTTCTTC. It is translated as CASSIILAGNEQFF.

V and J are TRBV13 and TRBJ1-6; TRBD1 agrees at 7 bases. CDR1 is PRHDT, CDR2 FYEKMQ, per germline (reference sequence). The V and J ends lost 5 bases and 9 bases, in that order; junction bases with no gene match: 13. The CDR3 is 16 residues long. The CDR3 is CASSPGDSGGTSPLHF. The CDR3 DNA reads as TGTGCCAGCAGCCCAGGGGATTCAGGGGGGACTTCACCCCTCCACTTT.

The chain carries TRBV29-1 and TRBJ2-3; 7 positions match TRBD2. Trimming at V came to 6 bases and at J to 3 bases, leaving 6 bases not matched to a gene. CDR3 size: 13 residues. Germline CDR1 reads SQVTM; CDR2 reads ANQGSEA. This chain's CDR3 is CSVGGRGTDTQYF. The CDR3 region has the DNA TGCAGCGTGGGCGGGAGAGGAACAGATACGCAGTATTTT.

The rearrangement uses TRBV6-1 and TRBJ2-3; D unresolved. The CDR3 contains 12 residues. Trimming took off 3 bases at V and 2 bases at J, with 3 bases between the two ends. Germline CDR1 MNHNS, CDR2 SASEGT. The CDR3 region is CASSDHTDTQYF. The CDR3 coding sequence is TGTGCCAGCAGTGACCACACAGATACGCAGTATTTT.

The chain uses TRBV28 and TRBJ2-7; maybe TRBD1 (5 bases). The ends were cut back, 5 bases at V and 3 bases at J, with 11 bases in the middle. The CDR3 runs to 13 residues. CDR1 and CDR2 (germline): MDHEN, SYDVKM. The CDR3 bases are TGTGCCAGCAGTCCAACACAGGACTACGAGCAGTACTTC. Protein sequence: CASSPTQDYEQYF.

CDR3 DNA: TGTGCCAGCAAGAGGGTCGGGGACGAGCAGTACTTC. This sequence encodes CASKRVGDEQYF. J is TRBJ2-7 and V is TRBV7-2; weak D call: TRBD2 (5 bases). This CDR3 has 12 amino acids. The V and J ends lost 7 bases and 5 bases respectively, with 12 bases between them. Germline V gene data show CDR1 as SGHTA and CDR2 as FQGNSA.

The V gene is TRBV7-2, the J gene TRBJ2-2; TRBD2 aligns across 8 bases. CDR3 length: 15 residues. J lost 8 bases, V lost 3 bases, and 8 bases had no gene match. Germline-derived CDR1 and CDR2 are SGHTA and FQGNSA. CDR3 residues: CASSFRGGDAGELFF. CDR3 bases: TGTGCCAGCAGCTTCCGGGGGGGAGACGCGGGGGAGCTGTTTTTT.

The chain uses TRBV7-6 and TRBJ2-1; the D gene is possibly TRBD1 (5 bases). Germline values: CDR1 SGHVS, CDR2 FNYEAQ. V was trimmed by 2 bases and J by 5 bases, leaving 16 bases between them. The CDR3 covers 16 residues. Here the CDR3 reads CASSLSHSRGNNEQFF. The DNA of the CDR3 is TGTGCCAGCAGCTTATCCCATAGTAGGGGCAACAATGAGCAGTTCTTC.

The rearrangement joins TRBV6-6 to TRBJ1-1; 8 bases are shared with TRBD1. The CDR3 length is 14 residues. V was pared by 5 bases and J by 1 base, with 3 bases of the junction left unmatched. The germline V gene has CDR1 MNHNY and CDR2 SVGAGI (reference sequence). The CDR3 bases are TGTGCCAGCAGTGACAGGGGTTCGAACACTGAAGCTTTCTTT. Translation: CASSDRGSNTEAFF.

J is TRBJ1-4 and V is TRBV9; D gene ambiguous. The germline gives CDR1 SGDLS, CDR2 YYNGEE. CDR3 size: 15 residues. Trimming left V 4 bases short and J 8 bases short, with 18 bases between. The CDR3 DNA reads TGTGCCAGCAGCTCCAGGACCCGGGAAGACGAAAAACTGTTTTTT. Encoded protein: CASSSRTREDEKLFF.

The chain has TRBV30 and TRBJ2-1, with 10 bases that match TRBD2. CDR3 length equals 16 residues. The junction had 14 bases not matched to a gene; V was cut back by 4 bases and J by 8 bases. CDR1 is GTSNPN, CDR2 SVGIG, per germline (reference sequence). The CDR3 DNA reads TGTGCCTGGACCCGACGATGGACTAGCGGATTGGATGAGCAGTTCTTC. It translates to CAWTRRWTSGLDEQFF.

The chain is built from TRBV5-1 and TRBJ2-7, with D possibly matching TRBD2 (6 bases). The ends were cut back, 0 bases at V and 5 bases at J, with 9 bases in the middle. Germline CDR1 reads SGHRS; CDR2 reads YFSETQ. CDR3 length equals 13 residues. CDR3 amino acids: CASSLAASDEQYF. The DNA of the CDR3 is TGCGCCAGCAGCTTGGCCGCTAGCGACGAGCAGTACTTC.

This clone came up a few times. The gene calls are TRBV7-2 and TRBJ2-5, with D possibly being TRBD2 (5 bases). Germline V gives CDR1 SGHTA, CDR2 FQGNSA. Trimming took 1 base from V and 3 from J, leaving 12 bases between them. This CDR3 has 15 residues. The CDR3 region has the DNA TGTGCCAGCAGCTTAGGCGGGTATGGAGAAGAGACCCAGTACTTC. Its protein product is CASSLGGYGEETQYF. Combining the CDR3 with reference TRBV7-2 and TRBJ2-5 gives the whole variable domain GAGVSQSPSNKVTEKGKDVELRCDPISGHTALYWYRQSLGQGLEFLIYFQGNSAPDKSGLPSDRFSAERTGGSVSTLTIQRTQQEDSAVYLCASSLGGYGEETQYFGPGTRLLVL.

The V call is TRBV5-6, the J call TRBJ1-1; 7 bases line up with TRBD1. Germline CDR1 reads SGHDT; CDR2 reads YYEEEE. CDR3 length equals 16 residues. With V trimmed by 4 bases and J by 3 bases, 12 bases remained unmatched. This CDR3 reads CASSLKIGGGDTEAFF. As DNA, the CDR3 is TGTGCCAGCAGCCTAAAGATAGGGGGCGGCGACACTGAAGCTTTCTTT.

This clone was observed a few times. This chain links TRBV7-9 with TRBJ2-1, with 8 bases that match TRBD1. CDR3 length: 14 residues. The junction had 4 bases not matched to a gene; V was cut back by 3 bases and J by 6 bases. CDR1 and CDR2 from the germline V gene are SEHNR and FQNEAQ (reference sequence). CDR3 protein: CASSLGQAVNEQFF. The DNA of the CDR3 is TGTGCCAGCAGCTTGGGACAGGCGGTCAATGAGCAGTTCTTC.

V and J are TRBV7-9 and TRBJ2-1, with 7 nucleotides matching TRBD1. This CDR3 has 14 amino acids. The germline gives CDR1 SEHNR, CDR2 FQNEAQ (reference sequence). With 10 bases clipped from V and 1 base from J, the junction kept 7 bases outside the gene matches. This CDR3 reads CAIPQGVSYNEQFF. CDR3 coding DNA: TGTGCCATTCCGCAGGGGGTTTCCTACAATGAGCAGTTCTTC.

The chain is built from TRBV28 and TRBJ2-3, with 10 bases matching TRBD2. J lost 1 base, V lost 2 bases, and 6 bases had no gene match. The CDR3 totals 17 residues. Germline CDR1 and CDR2: MDHEN and SYDVKM. The CDR3 DNA is TGTGCCAGCAGTTTAATGACTAGCGGGCAAGGCACAGATACGCAGTATTTT. This codes for CASSLMTSGQGTDTQYF.

The chain is built from TRBV5-6 and TRBJ1-2; 9 bases align to TRBD1. V lost 5 bases, J lost 5 bases, and 4 bases stayed unmatched. This CDR3 is built from 13 residues. Looked up from germline, CDR1 is SGHDT and CDR2 is YYEEEE. The CDR3 here is CASSVDRGYGYTF. DNA of the CDR3: TGTGCCAGCAGTGTGGACAGGGGATATGGCTACACCTTC.

This clone has just one count. This chain uses TRBV13 with TRBJ2-7; 8 nucleotides align to TRBD1. The trim removed 7 bases at V and 9 bases at J, leaving 17 bases unmatched. The length of the CDR3 is 15 residues. CDR1 and CDR2 (germline): PRHDT, FYEKMQ (reference sequence). CDR3 sequence reads: CASTPQRTGPAGQYF. CDR3 in DNA: TGTGCCAGCACCCCTCAACGGACAGGGCCGGCCGGGCAGTACTTC.